Below, 5 T cell receptor beta chains from the same sample are listed, as sequenced in a study of T cells after yellow fever vaccination. Each CDR3 protein is one row after TCRdb ran MiXCR on the 5' RACE reads. The sample carries 600,000 to 750,000 distinct CDR3 sequences, approximately 13% recorded once. The sequences come from PBMCs, collected on the day of the yellow fever booster vaccination. The receptor source for this set is a man in his thirties or forties who received the YFV17D yellow fever vaccine.

V usage is TRBV9 and J usage is TRBJ2-5, with D possibly called TRBD1 or TRBD2 (6 bases each). The length of the CDR3 is 15 residues. Trimming left V 2 bases short and J 2 bases short, with 13 bases between. Germline V CDR1 and CDR2: SGDLS, YYNGEE. The DNA of the CDR3 is TGTGCCAGCAGCGTGGTTCTAGGGGGGCAAGAGACCCAGTACTTC. Protein: CASSVVLGGQETQYF.

This clonotype was observed a handful of times. CDR3 in amino acids: CASSLRAGAQAEQFF. In DNA, the CDR3 is TGTGCCAGCAGCCTCCGAGCGGGAGCCCAGGCGGAGCAGTTCTTC. The chain couples TRBV27 to TRBJ2-1; 8 bases align to TRBD2. Germline V gene sequence: CDR1 MNHEY, CDR2 SMNVEV (reference sequence). The V and J ends lost 6 bases and 10 bases, in that order; junction bases with no gene match: 14. The CDR3 is 15 amino acids.

The gene calls are TRBV24-1 and TRBJ2-1; TRBD2 is a possible D gene (7 bases). Trimming took 9 bases from V and 9 from J, leaving 20 bases between them. Germline CDR1 KGHDR, CDR2 SFDVKD. The CDR3 loop spans 14 amino acids. The CDR3 is CATAGAPGDGEQFF. The CDR3 bases are TGTGCCACCGCGGGGGCCCCAGGGGACGGTGAGCAGTTCTTC.

The chain joins TRBV28 to TRBJ2-7; TRBD1 agrees at 8 bases. J lost 5 bases, V lost 5 bases, and 5 bases had no gene match. The CDR3 has 13 residues. The V gene's germline CDR1 is MDHEN and CDR2 SYDVKM. The CDR3 DNA is TGTGCCAGCAGTGGCAGGGGGCTCCACGAGCAGTACTTC. This encodes CASSGRGLHEQYF.

With respect to this clonotype: Compared with germline, one end of the junction differs, possibly owing to a read error. The chain links TRBV7-7 to TRBJ2-5; D is ambiguous. Per the germline V gene, CDR1 is SSHAT and CDR2 is FNYEAQ (reference sequence). CDR3 length equals 15 residues. The DNA of the CDR3 is TGTGCTAGCAGCTTAACTGACCACACCAAAGAGACCCAGTACTTC. Amino acids: CASSLTDHTKETQYF.